This T cell receptor (beta chain) was identified during a study of shared clonotypes between healthy human individuals. Overall study: Aged between 18 and 49, the donors were a couple of women and three men.

The CDR3 spans 14 residues. Germline V gene data show CDR1 as MDHEN and CDR2 as SYDVKM. V dropped 6 bases and J dropped 1 base, with 12 bases sitting between them. Partitioning of CD4+ cells yielded a CD45RA+ naive subset and a CD45RA-negative memory subset. Genomic DNA belonging to each subset was distributed in equal measure over several immunoSEQ plates. Produced via immunoSEQ multiplex PCR; TCRdb's table is partial and in-frame only. The sample holds over a million clones, roughly 95% seen once. This clonotype originated in a man aged 25-45 years in good health. J is TRBJ2-5 and V is TRBV28, with D perhaps TRBD2 (5 bases). The sample consisted of naive CD4+ T cells sorted from blood. Indicated subset: CD45RA+ positively selected. This CDR3 is CASRTTAAQETQYF. The CDR3 nucleotides read TGTGCCAGCAGAACCACAGCGGCCCAAGAGACCCAGTACTTC.